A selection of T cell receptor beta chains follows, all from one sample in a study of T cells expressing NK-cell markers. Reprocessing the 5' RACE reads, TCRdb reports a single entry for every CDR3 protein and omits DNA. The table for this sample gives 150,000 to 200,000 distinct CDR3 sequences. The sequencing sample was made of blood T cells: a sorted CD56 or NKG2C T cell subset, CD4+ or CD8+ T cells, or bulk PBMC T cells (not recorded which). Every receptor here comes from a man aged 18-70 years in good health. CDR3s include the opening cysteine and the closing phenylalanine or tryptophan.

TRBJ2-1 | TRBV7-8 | CASSFPQGPFYNEQFF
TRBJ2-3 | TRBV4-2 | CASSQERGTGTDTQYF
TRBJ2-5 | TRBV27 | CASSFQLDGETQYF
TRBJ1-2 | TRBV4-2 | CASSQGNNRNYGYTF
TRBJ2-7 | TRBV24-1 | CATSDSGTAYEQYF
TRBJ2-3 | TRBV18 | CASSPGSNPEGTDTQYF
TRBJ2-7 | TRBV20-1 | CSARDVADSSYEQYF
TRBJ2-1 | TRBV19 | CASTTYRGNEQFF
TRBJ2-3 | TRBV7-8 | CASEPGLAPDTQYF
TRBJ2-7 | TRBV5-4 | CASSLEGAVLYEQYF
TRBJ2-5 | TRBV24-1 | CATVKPRGEETQYF
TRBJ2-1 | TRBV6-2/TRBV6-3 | CASSSPMLEQFF
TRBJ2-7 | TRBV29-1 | CSVEDPGLAGEGDEQYF
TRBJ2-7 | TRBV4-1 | CASSPDRNWYEQYF
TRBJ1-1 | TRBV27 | CASSPNRENTEAFF
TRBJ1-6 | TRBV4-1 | CASSQEEGRPNSPLHF
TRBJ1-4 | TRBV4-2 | CASSLLHAGGNFEKLFF
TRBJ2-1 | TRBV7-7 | CASSSELAGGQFF
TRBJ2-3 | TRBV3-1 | CASSQDATSGGSTDTQYF
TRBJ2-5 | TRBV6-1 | CASTWTSGGFMETQYF
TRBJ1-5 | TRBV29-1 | CSVEENWTQHF
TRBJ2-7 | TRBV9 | CASSVGGDIGAYEQYF
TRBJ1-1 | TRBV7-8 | CASSLGREGAFF